This T cell receptor beta chain was sequenced in a study of metastatic and nonmetastatic thyroid tumors. Nobody among the patients had been given any treatment before thyroid surgery. This clone has ten or more counts. Using MiXCR, TCRdb reanalyzed the PCR reads. Among some 15,000 clones listed, 15% to 18% were seen once. V was clipped by 1 base and J by 5 bases; unmatched bases: 5. The CDR3 is 15 residues long. CDR1 is SGHRS and CDR2 is YFSETQ in the germline V gene. The clonotype originates from a female donor with papillary thyroid cancer or a benign thyroid nodule (not recorded which). Some clones in this sample may be carry-over from other donors' samples. Sequencing was done on a sample of blood. This chain joins TRBV5-1 and TRBJ2-3; 9 nucleotides match TRBD2. The CDR3 spells CASSLRGGAEDTQYF. The DNA for the CDR3 is TGCGCCAGCAGCTTGCGCGGGGGGGCGGAAGATACGCAGTATTTT.